These 5 T cell receptor beta chains were all obtained from the same sample, sequenced in a study of blood T cell repertoires in COVID-19. Clones were read by immunoSEQ multiplex PCR, and TCRdb kept only the in-frame ones, dropping some. Of 50,000 to 70,000 clones detected, about 86% appear once; the ten largest clones hold more than 6.5%. The source material was peripheral blood. The receptors shown here come from a man aged 50-60 years with active COVID-19.

The CDR3 sequence is CASSRGNEQFF. CDR3 DNA sequence: TGTGCCAGCAGTCGGGGCAATGAGCAGTTCTTC. This sequence joins TRBV6-5 and TRBJ2-1; D possibly corresponds to TRBD2 (5 bases). The germline V and J ends were trimmed by 5 bases and 6 bases, with 5 bases remaining between them. The CDR3 is made up of 11 amino acids. Germline-derived CDR1 and CDR2 are MNHEY and SVGAGI.

This chain links TRBV6-6 with TRBJ2-3, with D perhaps TRBD1 (7 bases). Germline V gives CDR1 MNHNY, CDR2 SVGAGI (reference sequence). This CDR3 comprises 17 residues. V shed 5 bases and J shed 0 bases, with 18 bases lying between them. This CDR3 reads CASSLVSAGGSTDTQYF. In DNA, the CDR3 is TGTGCCAGCAGTCTTGTTTCGGCAGGGGGGAGCACAGATACGCAGTATTTT.

The rearrangement links TRBV20-1 to TRBJ2-3; D is perhaps TRBD2 (7 bases). The CDR3 runs to 18 residues. V lost 3 bases to trimming and J lost 0 bases, with 22 bases between them. The germline V gene encodes CDR1 DFQATT and CDR2 SNEGSKA (reference sequence). CDR3 DNA sequence: TGCAGTGCTAGTGGCGGGGGCGTGAAAACCACTAGCACAGATACGCAGTATTTT. It specifies CSASGGGVKTTSTDTQYF.

This clone showed up just once. V is TRBV7-9 and J is TRBJ2-7; maybe TRBD2 (5 bases). The CDR3 sequence is 16 residues long. The V end was cut by 5 bases, the J end by 0 bases, with 17 bases between. The V gene's germline CDR1 is SEHNR and CDR2 FQNEAQ (reference sequence). The CDR3 sequence: CASSEEGGGNSYEQYF. The CDR3 DNA follows: TGTGCCAGCAGCGAGGAAGGTGGAGGTAACTCCTACGAGCAGTACTTC.

V is TRBV5-1 and J is TRBJ2-5; 13 nucleotides line up with TRBD2. Looked up from germline, CDR1 is SGHRS and CDR2 is YFSETQ. The CDR3 length is 18 residues. The trim removed 0 bases at V and 2 bases at J, leaving 7 bases unmatched. The CDR3 here is CASSLGTSGSLGQETQYF. The CDR3 DNA reads TGCGCCAGCAGCTTGGGGACTAGCGGGAGTTTGGGACAAGAGACCCAGTACTTC. Full variable domain (outside the CDR3, taken from reference TRBV5-1 and TRBJ2-5): KAGVTQTPRYLIKTRGQQVTLSCSPISGHRSVSWYQQTPGQGLQFLFEYFSETQRNKGNFPGRFSGRQFSNSRSEMNVSTLELGDSALYLCASSLGTSGSLGQETQYFGPGTRLLVL.